Following are 9 T cell receptor beta chains from one sample sequenced in a study of cytomegalovirus exposure and HLA in healthy donors. The PCR made use of 60 Vbeta and 13 Jbeta primers. TCRdb's table, derived via immunoSEQ multiplex PCR, lists solely in-frame clones and lacks some. Of some 150,000 clones in the sample, 60% to 80% were seen once. Sequenced material: PBMCs. These receptors were collected from a man aged 18 to 35 in good health and CMV-seropositive.

The chain couples TRBV29-1 to TRBJ2-7; D is undetermined. The J call is doubtful: the DNA matches TRBJ2-1 better. Germline V gene data show CDR1 as SQVTM and CDR2 as ANQGSEA. The CDR3 length is 11 residues. The CDR3 DNA reads TGCAGCGTTGAGAGGTACAATGAGCAGTTCTTC. It codes for CSVERYNEQFF.

The J gene is TRBJ2-2, the V gene TRBV9; D is undetermined. The ends were cut back, 0 bases at V and 3 bases at J, with 6 bases in the middle. This CDR3 spans 14 amino acids. Germline CDR1 SGDLS, CDR2 YYNGEE. The chain's CDR3 is CASSVERDTGELFF. CDR3 sequence (DNA): TGTGCCAGCAGCGTAGAACGGGACACCGGGGAGCTGTTTTTT.

The chain uses TRBV5-4 and TRBJ2-7; 8 bases match TRBD2. Germline V gene sequence: CDR1 SGHNT, CDR2 YYREEE (reference sequence). V lost 2 bases, J lost 4 bases, and 5 bases stayed unmatched. The CDR3 spans 14 residues. In DNA form, the CDR3 reads TGTGCCAGCAGCTTCGGGGGGGGCATATACGAGCAGTACTTC. Its protein product is CASSFGGGIYEQYF.

The chain employs TRBV2 and TRBJ2-5, with D unresolved. The length of the CDR3 is 12 residues. Trimming took 7 bases from V and 2 from J, leaving 8 bases between them. The V gene's germline CDR1 is SNHLY and CDR2 FYNNEI. The CDR3 spells CASKEPQETQYF. CDR3 sequence (DNA): TGTGCCAGCAAGGAGCCGCAAGAGACCCAGTACTTC.

The chain links TRBV9 to TRBJ2-5; the D gene is possibly TRBD2 (6 bases). The CDR3 sequence is 13 residues long. Germline V gene lookup returns CDR1 SGDLS and CDR2 YYNGEE. Trimming took off 0 bases at V and 4 bases at J, with 7 bases between the two ends. CDR3 coding DNA: TGTGCCAGCAGCGTAGCGGGAGTAGAGACCCAGTACTTC. Its protein is CASSVAGVETQYF.

The chain combines TRBV28 with TRBJ2-4, with TRBD1 as a possible D gene (6 bases). Per germline, CDR1 MDHEN and CDR2 SYDVKM. The CDR3 has 15 amino acids. V was pared by 3 bases and J by 2 bases, with 11 bases between. The CDR3 region has the DNA TGTGCCAGCAGTTTGGCAGGGGAATCCAAAAACATTCAGTACTTC. Its protein is CASSLAGESKNIQYF.

The J gene is TRBJ1-3, the V gene TRBV18; TRBD1 matches 9 bases. Looked up from germline, CDR1 is KGHSH and CDR2 is LQKENI. The CDR3 contains 15 residues. J gave up 2 bases and V 10 bases, and 9 bases lay outside the gene matches. CDR3 sequence: CATATGGATGNTIYF. The CDR3 DNA reads TGTGCCACCGCTACAGGGGGCGCGACTGGAAACACCATATATTTT.

In this sample, this clone turned up once. V gene TRBV4-1 combines with J gene TRBJ1-3, with D possibly being TRBD1 (6 bases). The CDR3 length is 16 residues. Looked up from germline, CDR1 is MGHRA and CDR2 is YSYEKL. With 0 bases removed from V and 4 bases from J, the gap between germline ends came to 13 bases. The CDR3 DNA reads as TGCGCCAGCAGCCAAGATGGACAAGGGGGAGGAAACACCATATATTTT. This codes for CASSQDGQGGGNTIYF.

The V gene is TRBV30, the J gene TRBJ1-3; the D gene is possibly TRBD1 (6 bases). CDR1 is GTSNPN, CDR2 SVGIG, per germline (reference sequence). Trimming removed 3 bases at V and 0 bases at J, with 12 bases between. This CDR3 has 15 residues. The CDR3 sequence: CAWSRTASSGNTIYF. The CDR3 nucleotides read TGTGCCTGGAGCCGGACAGCCAGCTCTGGAAACACCATATATTTT.